At least ten counts were recorded for the clone carrying this T cell receptor beta chain. Its antigen is not known. MiXCR was run by TCRdb on the PCR reads, yielding one entry per CDR3 protein. The table has approximately 100,000 distinct CDR3 sequences, roughly a third seen once. Germline V lookup: CDR1 LNHDA, CDR2 SQIVND (reference sequence). Between the trimmed V and J ends, which lost 5 bases and 2 bases, there was a span of 10 bases. The CDR3 is 13 amino acids. This record belongs to a study of molecular identifiers for immune sequencing clone quantification. Study conclusions and caveats: Clonotypes surpassing 20 RNA copies contained over 98% of effector molecules, versus under 1% in naive cells. Barcode sharing among identical TCR molecules could make large clones appear smaller.

RNA fractions of 10%, 30% or 50% and about 17,000 to 1,000,000 sorted cells were the source of naive CD8 libraries. Sorting defined naive CD8 T cells as CD8+CD4-CCR7+CD45RA+. The sequence came from a human donor in good health. Some libraries in this study had Jurkat cell RNA spiked in. The chain combines TRBV19 with TRBJ2-7; no definite D call. Sequencing was performed on naive CD8+ T cells from blood, with Jurkat cell RNA spiked in. As for subset: FACS-sorted CD8+CD4-CCR7+CD45RA+ naive T cells. The CDR3 here is CASSWGYTYEQYF. The CDR3 region has the DNA TGTGCCAGTAGTTGGGGATATACCTACGAGCAGTACTTC.